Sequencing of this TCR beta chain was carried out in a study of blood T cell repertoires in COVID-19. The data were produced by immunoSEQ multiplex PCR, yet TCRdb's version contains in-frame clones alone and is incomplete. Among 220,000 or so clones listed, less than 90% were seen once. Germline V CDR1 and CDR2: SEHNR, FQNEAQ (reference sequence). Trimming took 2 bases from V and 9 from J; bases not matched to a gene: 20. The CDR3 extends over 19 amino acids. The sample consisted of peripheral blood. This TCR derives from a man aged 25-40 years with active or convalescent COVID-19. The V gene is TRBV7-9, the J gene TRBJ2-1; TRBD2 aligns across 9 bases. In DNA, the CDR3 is TGTGCCAGCAGCTTACCATCCGCTGCGGGAGGGCCCTCTCGGCTTGAGCAGTTCTTC. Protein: CASSLPSAAGGPSRLEQFF. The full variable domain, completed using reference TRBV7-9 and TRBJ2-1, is DTGVSQNPRHKITKRGQNVTFRCDPISEHNRLYWYRQTLGQGPEFLTYFQNEAQLEKSRLLSDRFSAERPKGSFSTLEIQRTEQGDSAMYLCASSLPSAAGGPSRLEQFFGPGTRLTVL.